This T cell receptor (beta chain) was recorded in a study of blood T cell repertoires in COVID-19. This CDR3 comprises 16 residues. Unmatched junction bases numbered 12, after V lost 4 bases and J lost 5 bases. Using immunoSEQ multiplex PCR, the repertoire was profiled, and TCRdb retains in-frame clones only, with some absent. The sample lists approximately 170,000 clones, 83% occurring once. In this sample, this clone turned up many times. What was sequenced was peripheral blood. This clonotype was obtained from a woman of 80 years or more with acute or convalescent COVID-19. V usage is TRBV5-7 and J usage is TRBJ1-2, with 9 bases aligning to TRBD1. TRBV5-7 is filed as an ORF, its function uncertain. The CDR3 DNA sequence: TGTGCCAGCAGCAAAACGCGGACAGGGGAGGGATATGGCTACACCTTC. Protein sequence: CASSKTRTGEGYGYTF.